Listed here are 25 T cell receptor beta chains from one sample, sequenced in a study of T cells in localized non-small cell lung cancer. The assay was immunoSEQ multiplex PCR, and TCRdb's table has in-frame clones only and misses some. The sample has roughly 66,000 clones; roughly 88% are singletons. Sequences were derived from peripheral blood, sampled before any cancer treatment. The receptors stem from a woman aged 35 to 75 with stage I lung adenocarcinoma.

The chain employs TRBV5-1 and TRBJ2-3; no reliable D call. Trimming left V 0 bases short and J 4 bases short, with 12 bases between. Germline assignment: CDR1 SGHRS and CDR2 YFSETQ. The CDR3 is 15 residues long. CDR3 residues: CASSLASVGADTQYF. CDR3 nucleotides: TGCGCCAGCAGCTTGGCCTCGGTTGGCGCAGATACGCAGTATTTT.

The CDR3 DNA follows: TGTGCCAGCAGATCAATACAGGGCCTGTATAGCAATCAGCCCCAGCATTTT. Translation gives CASRSIQGLYSNQPQHF. This rearrangement joins TRBV28 to TRBJ1-5; perhaps TRBD1 as D (6 bases). Trimming took off 6 bases at V and 0 bases at J, with 18 bases between the two ends. Germline values: CDR1 MDHEN, CDR2 SYDVKM. This CDR3 spans 17 amino acids.

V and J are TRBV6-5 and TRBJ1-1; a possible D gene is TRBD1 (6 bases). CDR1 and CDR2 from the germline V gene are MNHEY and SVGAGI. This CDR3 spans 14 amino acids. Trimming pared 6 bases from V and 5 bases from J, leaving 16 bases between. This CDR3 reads CASSKSLRGTEAFF. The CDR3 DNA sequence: TGTGCCAGCAGCAAAAGTCTGAGGGGGACTGAAGCTTTCTTT.

The CDR3 is CASSRGGDFHEQYF. In DNA form, the CDR3 reads TGCGCCAGCAGCCGTGGAGGTGATTTCCACGAGCAGTACTTC. The V gene is TRBV5-1, the J gene TRBJ2-7; weak D call: TRBD2 (5 bases). V was cut by 4 bases and J by 5 bases, with 16 bases left in between. There are 14 residues in the CDR3. Germline lookup yields CDR1 SGHRS and CDR2 YFSETQ.

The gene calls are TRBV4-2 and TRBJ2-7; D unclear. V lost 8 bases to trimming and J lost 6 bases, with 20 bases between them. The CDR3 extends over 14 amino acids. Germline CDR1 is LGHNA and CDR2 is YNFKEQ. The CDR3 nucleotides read TGTGCCAGCGGGAAGACCGAGATCCCGGGCGAGCAGTACTTC. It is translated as CASGKTEIPGEQYF.

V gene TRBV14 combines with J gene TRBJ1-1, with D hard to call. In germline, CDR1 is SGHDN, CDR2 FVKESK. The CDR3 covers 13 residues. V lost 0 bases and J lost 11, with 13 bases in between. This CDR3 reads CASSQDIGVGAFF. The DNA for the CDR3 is TGTGCCAGCAGCCAAGATATCGGGGTTGGGGCTTTCTTT.

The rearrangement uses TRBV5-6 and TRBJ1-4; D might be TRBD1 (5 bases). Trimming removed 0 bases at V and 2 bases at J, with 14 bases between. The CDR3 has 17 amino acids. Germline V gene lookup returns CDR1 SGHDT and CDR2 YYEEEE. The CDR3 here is CASSLALGRGTNEKLFF. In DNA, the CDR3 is TGTGCCAGCAGCTTGGCCTTGGGGCGCGGGACTAATGAAAAACTGTTTTTT.

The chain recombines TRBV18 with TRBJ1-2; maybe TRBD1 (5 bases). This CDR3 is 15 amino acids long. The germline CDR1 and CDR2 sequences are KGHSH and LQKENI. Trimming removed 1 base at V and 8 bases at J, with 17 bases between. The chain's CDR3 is CASSPLSAGSEGYTF. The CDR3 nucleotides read TGTGCCAGCTCACCACTGTCCGCAGGGAGCGAGGGCTACACCTTC.

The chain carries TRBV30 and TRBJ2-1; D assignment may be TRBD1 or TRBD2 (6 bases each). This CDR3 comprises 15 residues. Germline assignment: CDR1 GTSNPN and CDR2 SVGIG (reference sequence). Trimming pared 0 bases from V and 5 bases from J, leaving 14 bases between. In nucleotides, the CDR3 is TGTGCCTGGAGTGTCGCCCCGGGGGCGGACAATGAGCAGTTCTTC. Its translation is CAWSVAPGADNEQFF. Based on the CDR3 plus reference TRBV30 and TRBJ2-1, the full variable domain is SQTIHQWPATLVQPVGSPLSLECTVEGTSNPNLYWYRQAAGRGLQLLFYSVGIGQISSEVPQNLSASRPQDRQFILSSKKLLLSDSGFYLCAWSVAPGADNEQFFGPGTRLTVL.

The CDR3 nucleotides read TGTGCCAGTAGAGGGACAGGAGATACTCAGCCCCAGCATTTT. It is translated as CASRGTGDTQPQHF. The chain combines TRBV19 with TRBJ1-5, with 8 positions matching TRBD1. The germline CDR1 and CDR2 sequences are LNHDA and SQIVND (reference sequence). This CDR3 has 14 amino acids. The V gene end was trimmed by 6 bases and the J gene end by 6 bases; junction bases not matched to a gene: 7.

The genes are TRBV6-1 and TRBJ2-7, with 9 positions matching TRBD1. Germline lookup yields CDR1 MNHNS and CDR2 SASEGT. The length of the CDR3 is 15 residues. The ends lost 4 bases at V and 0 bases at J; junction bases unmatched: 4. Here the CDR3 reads CASSATGGNSYEQYF. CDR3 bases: TGTGCCAGCAGTGCGACAGGGGGAAACTCCTACGAGCAGTACTTC.

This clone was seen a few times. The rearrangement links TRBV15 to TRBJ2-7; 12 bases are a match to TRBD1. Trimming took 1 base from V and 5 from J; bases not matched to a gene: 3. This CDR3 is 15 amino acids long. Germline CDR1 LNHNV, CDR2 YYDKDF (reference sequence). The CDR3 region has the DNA TGTGCCACCAGCAGAGGGGACAGGGGGCCTCACGAGCAGTACTTC. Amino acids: CATSRGDRGPHEQYF. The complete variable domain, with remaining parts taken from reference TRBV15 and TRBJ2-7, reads DAMVIQNPRYQVTQFGKPVTLSCSQTLNHNVMYWYQQKSSQAPKLLFHYYDKDFNNEADTPDNFQSRRPNTSFCFLDIRSPGLGDTAMYLCATSRGDRGPHEQYFGPGTRLTVT.

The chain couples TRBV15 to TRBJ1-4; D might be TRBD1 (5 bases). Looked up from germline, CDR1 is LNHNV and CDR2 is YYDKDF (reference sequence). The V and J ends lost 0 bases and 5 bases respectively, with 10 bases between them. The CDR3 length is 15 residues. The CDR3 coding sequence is TGTGCCACCAGCAGAGACGGGACGGCGAATGAAAAACTGTTTTTT. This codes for CATSRDGTANEKLFF. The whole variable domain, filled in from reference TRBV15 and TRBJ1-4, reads DAMVIQNPRYQVTQFGKPVTLSCSQTLNHNVMYWYQQKSSQAPKLLFHYYDKDFNNEADTPDNFQSRRPNTSFCFLDIRSPGLGDTAMYLCATSRDGTANEKLFFGSGTQLSVL.

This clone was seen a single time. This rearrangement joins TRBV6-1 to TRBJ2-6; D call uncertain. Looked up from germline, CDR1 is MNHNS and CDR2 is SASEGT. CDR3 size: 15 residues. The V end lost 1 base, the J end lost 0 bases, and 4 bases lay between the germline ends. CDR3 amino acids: CASSEDLSGANVLTF. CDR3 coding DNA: TGTGCCAGCAGTGAAGACCTCTCTGGGGCCAACGTCCTGACTTTC.

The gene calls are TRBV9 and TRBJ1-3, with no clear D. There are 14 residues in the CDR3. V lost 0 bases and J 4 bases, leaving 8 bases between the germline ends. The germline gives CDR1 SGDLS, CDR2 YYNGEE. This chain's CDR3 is CASSVETRGNTIYF. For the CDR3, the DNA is TGTGCCAGCAGCGTAGAAACTCGGGGAAACACCATATATTTT.

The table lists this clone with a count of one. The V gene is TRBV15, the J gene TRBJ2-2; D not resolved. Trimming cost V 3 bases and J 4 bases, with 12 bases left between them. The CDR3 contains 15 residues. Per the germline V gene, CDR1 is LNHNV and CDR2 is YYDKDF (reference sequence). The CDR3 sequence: CATSSPGRFTGELFF. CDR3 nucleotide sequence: TGTGCCACCAGCAGTCCCGGACGGTTCACCGGGGAGCTGTTTTTT.

The CDR3 nucleotides read TGTGCCAGCAGCTTGGACGGATTAGACTATGGCTACACCTTC. Protein sequence: CASSLDGLDYGYTF. The chain carries TRBV5-6 and TRBJ1-2, with D hard to call. Trimming took off 0 bases at V and 3 bases at J, with 9 bases between the two ends. This CDR3 is built from 14 residues. CDR1 is SGHDT, CDR2 YYEEEE, per germline.

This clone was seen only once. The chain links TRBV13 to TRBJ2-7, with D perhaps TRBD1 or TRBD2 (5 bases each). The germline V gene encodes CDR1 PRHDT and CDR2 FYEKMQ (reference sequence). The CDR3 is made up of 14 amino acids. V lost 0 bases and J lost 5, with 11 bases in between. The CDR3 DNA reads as TGTGCCAGCAGCTTAGGCCTGGGACGGGACGAGCAGTACTTC. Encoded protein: CASSLGLGRDEQYF.

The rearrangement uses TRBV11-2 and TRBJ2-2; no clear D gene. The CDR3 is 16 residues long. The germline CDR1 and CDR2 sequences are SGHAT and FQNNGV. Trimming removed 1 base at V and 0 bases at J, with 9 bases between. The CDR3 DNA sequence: TGTGCCAGCAGCTTAGTTCCCCCTACGAACACCGGGGAGCTGTTTTTT. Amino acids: CASSLVPPTNTGELFF.

The CDR3 DNA reads TGTGCCAGCAGCCGGGACTCCAGTGGCTACACCTTC. This gives the protein CASSRDSSGYTF. This chain links TRBV5-6 with TRBJ1-2, with D possibly TRBD1 on 5 matching bases. Germline lookup yields CDR1 SGHDT and CDR2 YYEEEE. This CDR3 has 12 amino acids. Between the trimmed V and J ends, which lost 4 bases and 7 bases, there was a span of 11 bases.

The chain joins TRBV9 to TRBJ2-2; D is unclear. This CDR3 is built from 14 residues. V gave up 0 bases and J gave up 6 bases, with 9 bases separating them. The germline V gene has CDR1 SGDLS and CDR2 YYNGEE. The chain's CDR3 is CASSVDLSAGELFF. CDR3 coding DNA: TGTGCCAGCAGCGTAGACCTGAGCGCCGGGGAGCTGTTTTTT.

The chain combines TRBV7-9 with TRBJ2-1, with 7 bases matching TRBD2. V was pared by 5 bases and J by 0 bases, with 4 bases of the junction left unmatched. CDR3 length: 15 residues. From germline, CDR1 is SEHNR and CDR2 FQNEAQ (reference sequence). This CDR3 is CASSPSGSSYNEQFF. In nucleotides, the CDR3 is TGTGCCAGCAGCCCTAGCGGCAGCTCCTACAATGAGCAGTTCTTC.

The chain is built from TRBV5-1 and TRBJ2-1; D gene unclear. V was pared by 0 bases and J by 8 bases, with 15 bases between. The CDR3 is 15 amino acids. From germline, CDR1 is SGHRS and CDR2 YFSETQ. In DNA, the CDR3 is TGCGCCAGCAGCTTGGCCTCGCGTCCAGTAGATGAGCAGTTCTTC. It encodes CASSLASRPVDEQFF.

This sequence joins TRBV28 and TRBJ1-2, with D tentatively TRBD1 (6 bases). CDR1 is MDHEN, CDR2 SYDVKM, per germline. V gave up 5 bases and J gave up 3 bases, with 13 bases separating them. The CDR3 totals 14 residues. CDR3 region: CASSETGDYYGYTF. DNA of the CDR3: TGTGCCAGCAGTGAGACAGGAGACTACTATGGCTACACCTTC.

Written as DNA, the CDR3 is TGTGCCAGCAGTTTATGGAGTACAGGGGTCCCAAGCACAGATACGCAGTATTTT. Its translation is CASSLWSTGVPSTDTQYF. J is TRBJ2-3 and V is TRBV27, with TRBD1 matching 7 bases. The CDR3 length is 18 residues. The junction had 10 bases not matched to a gene; V was cut back by 1 base and J by 0 bases. Germline CDR1 is MNHEY and CDR2 is SMNVEV (reference sequence).